This T cell receptor (beta chain) was recorded in a study of blood T cell repertoires in COVID-19. Sequencing used immunoSEQ multiplex PCR; TCRdb keeps in-frame clones, though not all of them. The sample lists around 160,000 clones, approximately 83% occurring once. This CDR3 contains 15 residues. V was cut by 1 base and J by 8 bases, with 16 bases left in between. From germline, CDR1 is SGDLS and CDR2 YYNGEE. The clonotype was recovered from a woman aged 60-75 years with COVID-19, enrolled during active disease. This chain links TRBV9 with TRBJ2-1, with a possible D match to TRBD2 (6 bases). Specimen: peripheral blood. As DNA, the CDR3 is TGTGCCAGCAGCGTAAAAGAGAGGAGGGCCCATGAGCAGTTCTTC. The encoded protein is CASSVKERRAHEQFF.